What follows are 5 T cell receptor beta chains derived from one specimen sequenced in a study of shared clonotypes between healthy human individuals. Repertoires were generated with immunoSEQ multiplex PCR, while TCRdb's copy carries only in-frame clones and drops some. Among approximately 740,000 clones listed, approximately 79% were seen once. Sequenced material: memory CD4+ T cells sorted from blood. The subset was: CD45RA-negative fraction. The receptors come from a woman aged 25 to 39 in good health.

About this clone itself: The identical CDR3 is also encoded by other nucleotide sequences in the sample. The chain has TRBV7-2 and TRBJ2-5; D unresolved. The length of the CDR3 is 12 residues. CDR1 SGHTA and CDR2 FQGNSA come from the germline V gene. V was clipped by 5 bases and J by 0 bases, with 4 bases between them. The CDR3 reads CASSPNQETQYF. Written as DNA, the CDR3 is TGTGCCAGCAGCCCTAACCAAGAGACCCAGTACTTC.

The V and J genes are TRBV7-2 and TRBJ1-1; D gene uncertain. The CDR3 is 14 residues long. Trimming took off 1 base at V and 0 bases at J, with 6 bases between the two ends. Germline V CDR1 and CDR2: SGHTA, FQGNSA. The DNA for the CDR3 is TGTGCCAGCAGCTTAGTGGTGATGAACACTGAAGCTTTCTTT. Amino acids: CASSLVVMNTEAFF.

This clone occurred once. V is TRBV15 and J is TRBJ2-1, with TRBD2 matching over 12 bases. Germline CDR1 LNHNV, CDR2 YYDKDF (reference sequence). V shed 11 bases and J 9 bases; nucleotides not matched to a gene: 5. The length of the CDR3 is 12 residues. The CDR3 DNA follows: TGTGCCGTAGGACTAGCGGGACGTGAGCAGTTCTTC. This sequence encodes CAVGLAGREQFF.

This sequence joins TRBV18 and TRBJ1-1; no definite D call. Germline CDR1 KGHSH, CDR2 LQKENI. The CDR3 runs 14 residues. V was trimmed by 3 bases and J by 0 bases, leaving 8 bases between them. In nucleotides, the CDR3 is TGTGCCAGCTCACCTTTCACCGTGAACACTGAAGCTTTCTTT. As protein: CASSPFTVNTEAFF.

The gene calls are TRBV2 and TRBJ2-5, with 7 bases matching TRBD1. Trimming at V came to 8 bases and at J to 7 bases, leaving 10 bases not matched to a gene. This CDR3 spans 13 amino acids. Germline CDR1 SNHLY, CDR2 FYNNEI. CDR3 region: CASGDSPTGTQYF. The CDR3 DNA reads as TGTGCCAGCGGGGACAGCCCGACGGGGACCCAGTACTTC.